One and the same sample provided the 13 T cell receptor beta chains below, sequenced in a study of blood T cell repertoires in COVID-19. TCRdb's table, derived via immunoSEQ multiplex PCR, lists solely in-frame clones and lacks some. The table has 150,000 to 200,000 clones, 88% seen once. The specimen was PBMCs or T cells enriched from blood (not recorded which). The receptors shown here come from a woman under 30 who had recovered from COVID-19.

V is TRBV19 and J is TRBJ2-1, with a tentative D call TRBD1 (6 bases). The V and J ends lost 6 bases and 8 bases respectively, with 20 bases between them. The CDR3 spans 15 residues. Germline V lookup: CDR1 LNHDA, CDR2 SQIVND (reference sequence). This chain's CDR3 is CASSIRTVLSDEQFF. The CDR3 DNA reads TGTGCCAGTAGCATACGGACAGTTCTAAGCGATGAGCAGTTCTTC.

This rearrangement joins TRBV6-1 to TRBJ1-5; the D is unclear. Trimming removed 2 bases at V and 6 bases at J, with 17 bases between. Germline values: CDR1 MNHNS, CDR2 SASEGT. There are 16 residues in the CDR3. The CDR3: CASSEKMGSSPQPQHF. In nucleotides, the CDR3 is TGTGCCAGCAGTGAAAAAATGGGGAGTTCTCCTCAGCCCCAGCATTTT.

In the case of this clone: This could be a read error, since a much larger clone is one nucleotide away. The V call is TRBV6-5, the J call TRBJ1-1; D perhaps matches TRBD1 (6 bases). The CDR3 covers 13 residues. The germline V gene encodes CDR1 MNHEY and CDR2 SVGAGI. V lost 5 bases, J lost 3 bases, and 10 bases lay in between. As DNA, the CDR3 is TGTGCCAGCAGTACAACAGGGTACACTGAAGCTTTCTTT. It is translated as CASSTTGYTEAFF.

The chain links TRBV9 to TRBJ2-1; D is possibly TRBD2 (7 bases). Germline-derived CDR1 and CDR2 are SGDLS and YYNGEE. CDR3 length: 15 residues. The germline V and J ends were trimmed by 0 bases and 8 bases, with 15 bases remaining between them. The CDR3 DNA is TGTGCCAGCAGCGTAGCTGGCGGGGGCGTCGATGAGCAGTTCTTC. Translated, it gives CASSVAGGGVDEQFF. Together with reference TRBV9 and TRBJ2-1, the CDR3 gives the full variable domain: DSGVTQTPKHLITATGQRVTLRCSPRSGDLSVYWYQQSLDQGLQFLIQYYNGEERAKGNILERFSAQQFPDLHSELNLSSLELGDSALYFCASSVAGGGVDEQFFGPGTRLTVL.

The chain has TRBV7-2 and TRBJ2-7, with 11 bases that match TRBD1. Germline loops: CDR1 SGHTA, CDR2 FQGNSA. The CDR3 sequence is 15 residues long. J was trimmed by 4 bases and V by 5 bases; bases with no gene match: 7. The CDR3 DNA reads as TGTGCCAGCAGCAGTAGTGGGACAGGGGGGTACGAGCAGTACTTC. Amino acids: CASSSSGTGGYEQYF.

The rearrangement joins TRBV19 to TRBJ1-2, with a possible D match to TRBD1 (5 bases). Germline V gives CDR1 LNHDA, CDR2 SQIVND (reference sequence). CDR3 size: 14 residues. Trimming took 2 bases from V and 4 from J, leaving 11 bases between them. The CDR3 protein is CASSIKTDSYGYTF. Here the CDR3 DNA reads TGTGCCAGTAGTATAAAGACAGATTCCTATGGCTACACCTTC. The variable domain in full, completed from reference TRBV19 and TRBJ1-2, reads DGGITQSPKYLFRKEGQNVTLSCEQNLNHDAMYWYRQDPGQGLRLIYYSQIVNDFQKGDIAEGYSVSREKKESFPLTVTSAQKNPTAFYLCASSIKTDSYGYTFGSGTRLTVV.

The chain couples TRBV28 to TRBJ1-4; the match to TRBD1 covers 9 bases. V was clipped by 5 bases and J by 11 bases; unmatched bases: 9. The CDR3 runs 14 residues. Germline V gene lookup returns CDR1 MDHEN and CDR2 SYDVKM. The CDR3 sequence is CASSLQGASGKLFF. For the CDR3, the DNA is TGTGCCAGCAGTCTACAGGGGGCGTCGGGGAAACTGTTTTTT.

The chain is built from TRBV7-9 and TRBJ1-4; D remains ambiguous. In germline, CDR1 is SEHNR, CDR2 FQNEAQ (reference sequence). The germline V and J ends were trimmed by 7 bases and 4 bases, with 13 bases remaining between them. The CDR3 totals 14 residues. The CDR3 spells CASKMGSNNEKLFF. In DNA, the CDR3 is TGTGCCAGCAAGATGGGCAGCAATAATGAAAAACTGTTTTTT. Supplemented by reference TRBV7-9 and TRBJ1-4, the full variable domain reads DTGVSQNPRHKITKRGQNVTFRCDPISEHNRLYWYRQTLGQGPEFLTYFQNEAQLEKSRLLSDRFSAERPKGSFSTLEIQRTEQGDSAMYLCASKMGSNNEKLFFGSGTQLSVL.

This clone was detected a few times. The V gene is TRBV6-2 or TRBV6-3, the J gene TRBJ2-3; TRBD2 matches at 12 bases. V shed 5 bases and J 6 bases; nucleotides not matched to a gene: 6. Per the germline V gene, CDR1 is MNHEY and CDR2 is SVGEGT. This CDR3 contains 15 residues. CDR3 sequence: CASSATSGGSDTQYF. In DNA form, the CDR3 reads TGTGCCAGCAGTGCGACTAGCGGGGGATCGGATACGCAGTATTTT.

The CDR3 DNA is TGTGCCAGCAGCTTAGGATTTTGGACAGGGGAGAAGGACTATGGCTACACCTTC. Protein product: CASSLGFWTGEKDYGYTF. The chain couples TRBV7-9 to TRBJ1-2, with TRBD1 identical over 9 bases. J was trimmed by 3 bases and V by 1 base; bases with no gene match: 12. The CDR3 extends over 18 amino acids. Germline V lookup: CDR1 SEHNR, CDR2 FQNEAQ (reference sequence).

The chain is built from TRBV19 and TRBJ2-7; TRBD1 might be the D (5 bases). The V gene lost 5 bases and the J gene lost 7 bases, with 18 bases spanning the gap. Germline-derived CDR1 and CDR2 are LNHDA and SQIVND (reference sequence). This CDR3 has 14 amino acids. For the CDR3, the DNA is TGTGCCAGTAGTCTATGGGGCCGACCAGAGGAGCAGTACTTC. It codes for CASSLWGRPEEQYF.

The chain employs TRBV27 and TRBJ1-1, with TRBD1 matching over 8 bases. The germline gives CDR1 MNHEY, CDR2 SMNVEV (reference sequence). After removal of 3 bases from V and 4 bases from J, the junction contained 7 bases not matched to a gene. The CDR3 runs 15 residues. For the CDR3, the DNA is TGTGCCAGCAGTTTGTCAGGGGGCAGGGGCACTGAAGCTTTCTTT. Amino acid sequence: CASSLSGGRGTEAFF.

The DNA of the CDR3 is TGTGCCAGCAGCCGCCTCCCCCGGGCTAGACTGGCGGGGGATCCCTCCTACGAGCAGTACTTC. Translated, it gives CASSRLPRARLAGDPSYEQYF. V gene TRBV3-1 (or the pseudogene TRBV3-2) combines with J gene TRBJ2-7; 7 nucleotides align to TRBD2. The CDR3 consists of 21 residues. With 4 bases clipped from V and 0 bases from J, the junction kept 24 bases outside the gene matches. Germline V gene sequence: CDR1 LGHDT, CDR2 YNNKEL (reference sequence).